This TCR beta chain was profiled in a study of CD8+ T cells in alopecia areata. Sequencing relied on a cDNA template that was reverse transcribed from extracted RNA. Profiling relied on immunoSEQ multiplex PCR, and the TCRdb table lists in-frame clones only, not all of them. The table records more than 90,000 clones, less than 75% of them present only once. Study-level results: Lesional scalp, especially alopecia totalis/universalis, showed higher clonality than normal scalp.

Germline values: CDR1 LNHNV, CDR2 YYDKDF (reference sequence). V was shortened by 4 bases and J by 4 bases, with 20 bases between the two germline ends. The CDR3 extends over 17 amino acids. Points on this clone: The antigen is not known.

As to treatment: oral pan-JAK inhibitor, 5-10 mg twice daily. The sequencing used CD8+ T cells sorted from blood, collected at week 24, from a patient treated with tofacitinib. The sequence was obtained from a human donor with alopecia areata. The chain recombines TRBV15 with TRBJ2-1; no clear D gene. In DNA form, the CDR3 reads TGTGCCACCAGCAACACGCCCTGGGTGGTGGGGTACAATGAGCAGTTCTTC. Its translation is CATSNTPWVVGYNEQFF.